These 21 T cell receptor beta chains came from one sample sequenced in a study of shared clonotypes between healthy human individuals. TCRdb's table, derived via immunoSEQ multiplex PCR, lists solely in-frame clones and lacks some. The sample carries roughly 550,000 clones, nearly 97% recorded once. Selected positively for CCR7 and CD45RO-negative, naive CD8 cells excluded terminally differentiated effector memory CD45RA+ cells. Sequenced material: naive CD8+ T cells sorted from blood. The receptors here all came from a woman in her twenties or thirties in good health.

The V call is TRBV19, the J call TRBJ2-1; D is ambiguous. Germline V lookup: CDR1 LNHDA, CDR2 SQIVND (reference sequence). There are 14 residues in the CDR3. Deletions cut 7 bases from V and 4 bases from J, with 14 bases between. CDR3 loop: CASKNLTTYNEQFF. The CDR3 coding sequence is TGTGCCAGTAAGAACCTGACAACTTACAATGAGCAGTTCTTC.

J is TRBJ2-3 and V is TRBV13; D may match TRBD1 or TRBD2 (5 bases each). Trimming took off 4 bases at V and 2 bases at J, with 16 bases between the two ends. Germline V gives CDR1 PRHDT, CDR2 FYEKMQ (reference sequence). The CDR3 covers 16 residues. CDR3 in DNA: TGTGCCAGCAGCTACCGGGACGTTGATGACACAGATACGCAGTATTTT. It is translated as CASSYRDVDDTDTQYF.

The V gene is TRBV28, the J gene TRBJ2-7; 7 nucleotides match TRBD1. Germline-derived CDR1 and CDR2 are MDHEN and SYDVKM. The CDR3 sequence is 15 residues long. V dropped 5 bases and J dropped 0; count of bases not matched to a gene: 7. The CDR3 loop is CASSLLRGSSYEQYF. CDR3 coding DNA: TGTGCCAGCAGTCTTCTCAGGGGGAGCTCCTACGAGCAGTACTTC.

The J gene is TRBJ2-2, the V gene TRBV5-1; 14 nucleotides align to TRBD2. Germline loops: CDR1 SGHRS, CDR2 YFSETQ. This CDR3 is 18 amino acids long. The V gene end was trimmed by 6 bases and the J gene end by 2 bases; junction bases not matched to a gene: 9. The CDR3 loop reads CASTGLAGVNTNTGELFF. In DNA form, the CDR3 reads TGCGCCAGCACGGGACTAGCGGGAGTAAATACAAACACCGGGGAGCTGTTTTTT.

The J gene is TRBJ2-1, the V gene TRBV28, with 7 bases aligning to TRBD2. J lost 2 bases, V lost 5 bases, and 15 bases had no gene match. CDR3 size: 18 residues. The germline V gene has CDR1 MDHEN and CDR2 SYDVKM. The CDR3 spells CASSPSGIEARAYNEQFF. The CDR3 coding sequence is TGTGCCAGCAGTCCGAGCGGGATCGAAGCTAGGGCCTACAATGAGCAGTTCTTC.

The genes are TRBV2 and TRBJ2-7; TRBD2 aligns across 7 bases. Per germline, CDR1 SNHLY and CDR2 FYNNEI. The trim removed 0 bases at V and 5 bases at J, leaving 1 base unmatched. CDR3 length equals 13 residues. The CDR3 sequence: CASSEAGRDEQYF. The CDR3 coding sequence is TGTGCCAGCAGTGAAGCAGGGAGGGACGAGCAGTACTTC.

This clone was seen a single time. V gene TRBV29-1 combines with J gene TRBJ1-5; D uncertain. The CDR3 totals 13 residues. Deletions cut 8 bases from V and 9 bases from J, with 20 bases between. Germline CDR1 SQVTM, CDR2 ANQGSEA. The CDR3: CSPNCGRGGPQHF. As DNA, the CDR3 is TGCAGCCCCAACTGCGGGCGCGGCGGGCCCCAGCATTTT.

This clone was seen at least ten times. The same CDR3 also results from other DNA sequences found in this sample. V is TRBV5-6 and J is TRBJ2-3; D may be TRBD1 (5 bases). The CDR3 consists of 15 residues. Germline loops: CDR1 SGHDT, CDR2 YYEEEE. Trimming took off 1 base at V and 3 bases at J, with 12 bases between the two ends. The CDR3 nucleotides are TGTGCCAGCAGCTTGAACCAGGGCGTAACAGATACGCAGTATTTT. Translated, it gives CASSLNQGVTDTQYF.

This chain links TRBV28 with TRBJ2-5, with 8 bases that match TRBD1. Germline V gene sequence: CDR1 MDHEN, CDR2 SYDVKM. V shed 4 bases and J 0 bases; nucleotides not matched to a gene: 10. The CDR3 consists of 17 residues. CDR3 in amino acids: CASSSDDWTGHQETQYF. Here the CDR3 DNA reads TGTGCCAGCAGTTCCGATGATTGGACAGGGCACCAAGAGACCCAGTACTTC.

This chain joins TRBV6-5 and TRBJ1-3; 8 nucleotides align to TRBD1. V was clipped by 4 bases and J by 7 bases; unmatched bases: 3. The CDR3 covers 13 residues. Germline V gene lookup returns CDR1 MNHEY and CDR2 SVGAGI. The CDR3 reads CASSSDRVNTIYF. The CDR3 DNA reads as TGTGCCAGCAGTTCGGACAGGGTGAACACCATATATTTT.

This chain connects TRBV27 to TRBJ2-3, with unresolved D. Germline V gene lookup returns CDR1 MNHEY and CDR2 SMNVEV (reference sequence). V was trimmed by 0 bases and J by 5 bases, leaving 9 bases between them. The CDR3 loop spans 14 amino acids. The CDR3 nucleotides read TGTGCCAGCAGTTTATCTGGGTGGGGAGATACGCAGTATTTT. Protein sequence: CASSLSGWGDTQYF.

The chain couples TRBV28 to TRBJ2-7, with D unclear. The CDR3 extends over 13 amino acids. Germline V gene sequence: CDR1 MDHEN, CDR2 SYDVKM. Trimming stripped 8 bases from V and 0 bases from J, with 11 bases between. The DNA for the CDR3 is TGTGCCAGCGCAATGGCAGGCTCCTACGAGCAGTACTTC. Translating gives CASAMAGSYEQYF.

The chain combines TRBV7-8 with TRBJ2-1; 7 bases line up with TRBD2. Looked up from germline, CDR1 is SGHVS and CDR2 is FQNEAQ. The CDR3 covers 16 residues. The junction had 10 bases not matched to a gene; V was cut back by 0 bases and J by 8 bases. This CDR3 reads CASSLAGGPDVDEQFF. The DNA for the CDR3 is TGTGCCAGCAGCTTAGCGGGAGGGCCGGATGTCGATGAGCAGTTCTTC.

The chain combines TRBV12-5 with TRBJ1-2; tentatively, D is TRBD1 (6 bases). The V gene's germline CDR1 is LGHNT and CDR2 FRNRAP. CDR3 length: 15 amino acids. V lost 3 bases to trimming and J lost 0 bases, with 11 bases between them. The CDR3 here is CASGFAGVPNYGYTF. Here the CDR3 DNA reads TGTGCTAGTGGTTTTGCAGGGGTACCTAACTATGGCTACACCTTC.

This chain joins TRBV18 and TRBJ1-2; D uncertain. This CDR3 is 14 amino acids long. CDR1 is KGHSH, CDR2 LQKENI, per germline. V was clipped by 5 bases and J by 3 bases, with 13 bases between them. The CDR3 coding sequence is TGTGCCAGCTCAGCGACGACGGACTACTATGGCTACACCTTC. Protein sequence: CASSATTDYYGYTF.

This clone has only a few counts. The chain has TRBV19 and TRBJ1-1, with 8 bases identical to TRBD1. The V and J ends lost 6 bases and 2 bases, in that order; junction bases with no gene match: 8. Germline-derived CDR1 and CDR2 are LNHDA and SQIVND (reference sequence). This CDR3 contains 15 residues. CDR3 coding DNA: TGTGCCAGTAGCGACCGGACAGGGATTAACACTGAAGCTTTCTTT. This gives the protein CASSDRTGINTEAFF.

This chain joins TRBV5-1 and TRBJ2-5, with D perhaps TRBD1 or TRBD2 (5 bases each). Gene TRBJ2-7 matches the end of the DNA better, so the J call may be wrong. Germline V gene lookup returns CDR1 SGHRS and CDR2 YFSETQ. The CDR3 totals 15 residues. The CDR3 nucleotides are TGCGCCAGCAGCTTTGGGACGAGGACAACCTACGAGCAGTACTTC. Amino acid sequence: CASSFGTRTTYEQYF.

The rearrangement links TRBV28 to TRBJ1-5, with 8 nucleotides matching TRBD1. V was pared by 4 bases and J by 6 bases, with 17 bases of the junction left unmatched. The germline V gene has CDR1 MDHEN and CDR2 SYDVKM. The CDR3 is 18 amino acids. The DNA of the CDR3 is TGTGCCAGCAGTTCCGATGTTCAGGGGGCGGCGAGGTTTCAGCCCCAGCATTTT. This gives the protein CASSSDVQGAARFQPQHF. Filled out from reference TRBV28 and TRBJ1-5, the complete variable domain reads DVKVTQSSRYLVKRTGEKVFLECVQDMDHENMFWYRQDPGLGLRLIYFSYDVKMKEKGDIPEGYSVSREKKERFSLILESASTNQTSMYLCASSSDVQGAARFQPQHFGDGTRLSIL.

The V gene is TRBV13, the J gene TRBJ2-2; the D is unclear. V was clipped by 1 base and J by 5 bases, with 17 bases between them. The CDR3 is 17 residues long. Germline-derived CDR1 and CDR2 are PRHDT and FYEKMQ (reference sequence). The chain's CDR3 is CASSLASSVRVTGELFF. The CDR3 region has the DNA TGTGCCAGCAGCTTAGCCTCGAGTGTGAGAGTAACCGGGGAGCTGTTTTTT.

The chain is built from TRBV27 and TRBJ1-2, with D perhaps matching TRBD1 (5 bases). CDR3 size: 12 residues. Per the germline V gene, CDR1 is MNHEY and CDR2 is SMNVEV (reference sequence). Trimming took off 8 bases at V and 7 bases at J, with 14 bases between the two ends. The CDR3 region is CASYHPGVGYTF. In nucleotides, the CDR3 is TGTGCCAGCTACCACCCGGGGGTTGGCTACACCTTC.

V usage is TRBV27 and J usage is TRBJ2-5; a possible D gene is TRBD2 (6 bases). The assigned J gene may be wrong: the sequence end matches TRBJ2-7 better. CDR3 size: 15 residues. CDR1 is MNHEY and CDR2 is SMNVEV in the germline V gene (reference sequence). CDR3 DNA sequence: TGTGCCAGCAGTTTATCCACGGGACTCTCCTACGAGCAGTACTTC. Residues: CASSLSTGLSYEQYF.